This TCR beta chain is from a study of CD8 T cells in ankylosing spondylitis. Quantitative 5'-RACE with molecular barcodes generated TCR beta libraries. One entry per CDR3 protein, called by TCRdb with MiXCR from the 5' RACE reads. This sample carries some 350,000 distinct CDR3 sequences, 14% to 15% of them seen once, and the ten largest clones take approximately 0.99%. The CDR3 is 14 amino acids. Germline V gene data show CDR1 as MNHEY and CDR2 as SVGAGI. J lost 8 bases, V lost 2 bases, and 5 bases had no gene match. V is TRBV6-5 and J is TRBJ1-4; 7 bases align to TRBD1. The sample comprised blood, either unsorted or a sorted T cell fraction (not recorded which). This receptor was obtained from a male donor with ankylosing spondylitis or in good health (not recorded which). The CDR3 DNA reads TGTGCCAGCAGTTACAGGGGGCTAAACGAAAAACTGTTTTTT. This codes for CASSYRGLNEKLFF.